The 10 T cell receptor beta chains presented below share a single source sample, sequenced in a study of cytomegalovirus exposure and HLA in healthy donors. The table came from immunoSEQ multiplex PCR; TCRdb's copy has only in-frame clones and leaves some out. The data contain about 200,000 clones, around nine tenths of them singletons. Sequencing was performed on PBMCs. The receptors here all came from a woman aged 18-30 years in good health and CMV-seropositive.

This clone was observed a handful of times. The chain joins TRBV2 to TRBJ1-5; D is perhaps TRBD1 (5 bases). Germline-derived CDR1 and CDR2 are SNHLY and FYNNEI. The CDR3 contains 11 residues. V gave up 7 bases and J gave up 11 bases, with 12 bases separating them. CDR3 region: CASTMGGTQHF. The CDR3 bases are TGTGCCAGCACCATGGGGGGGACCCAGCATTTT.

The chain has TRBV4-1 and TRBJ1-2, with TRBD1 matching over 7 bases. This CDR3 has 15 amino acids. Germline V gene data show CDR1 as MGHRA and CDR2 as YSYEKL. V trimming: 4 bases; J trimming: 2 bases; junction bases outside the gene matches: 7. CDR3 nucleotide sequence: TGCGCCAGCAGCCTAGAGACAGGGACGAACTATGGCTACACCTTC. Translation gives CASSLETGTNYGYTF.

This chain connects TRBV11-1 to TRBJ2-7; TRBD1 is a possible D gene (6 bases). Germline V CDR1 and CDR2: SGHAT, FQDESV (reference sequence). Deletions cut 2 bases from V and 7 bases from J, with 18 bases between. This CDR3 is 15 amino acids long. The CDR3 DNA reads TGTGCCAGCAGCTTACTATCCGGGACACCTAAAGAGCAGTACTTC. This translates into CASSLLSGTPKEQYF.

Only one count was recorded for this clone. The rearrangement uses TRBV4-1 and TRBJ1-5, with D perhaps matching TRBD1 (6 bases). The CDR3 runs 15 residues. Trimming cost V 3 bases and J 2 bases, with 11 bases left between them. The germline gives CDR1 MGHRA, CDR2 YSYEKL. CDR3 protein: CASSQATGRNQPQHF. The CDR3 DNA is TGCGCCAGCAGCCAGGCGACAGGACGCAATCAGCCCCAGCATTTT.

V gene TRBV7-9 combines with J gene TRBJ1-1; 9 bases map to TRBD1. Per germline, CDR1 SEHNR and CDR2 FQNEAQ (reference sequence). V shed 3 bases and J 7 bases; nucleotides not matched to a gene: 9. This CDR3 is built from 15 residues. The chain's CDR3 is CASSLGQGLSLEAFF. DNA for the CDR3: TGTGCCAGCAGCTTGGGACAGGGCCTATCTCTTGAAGCTTTCTTT.

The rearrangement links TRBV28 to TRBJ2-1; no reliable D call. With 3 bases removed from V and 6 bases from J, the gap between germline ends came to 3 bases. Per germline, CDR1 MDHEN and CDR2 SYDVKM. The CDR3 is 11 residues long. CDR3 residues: CASSFSNEQFF. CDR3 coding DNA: TGTGCCAGCAGTTTTAGCAATGAGCAGTTCTTC. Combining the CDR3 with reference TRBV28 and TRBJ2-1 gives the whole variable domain DVKVTQSSRYLVKRTGEKVFLECVQDMDHENMFWYRQDPGLGLRLIYFSYDVKMKEKGDIPEGYSVSREKKERFSLILESASTNQTSMYLCASSFSNEQFFGPGTRLTVL.

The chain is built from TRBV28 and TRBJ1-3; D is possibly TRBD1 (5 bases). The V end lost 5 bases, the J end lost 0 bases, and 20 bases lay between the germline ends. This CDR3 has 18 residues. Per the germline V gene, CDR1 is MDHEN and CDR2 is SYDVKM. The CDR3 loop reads CASSQRGSPFISGNTIYF. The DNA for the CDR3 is TGTGCCAGCAGTCAGCGGGGGTCCCCCTTCATCTCTGGAAACACCATATATTTT.

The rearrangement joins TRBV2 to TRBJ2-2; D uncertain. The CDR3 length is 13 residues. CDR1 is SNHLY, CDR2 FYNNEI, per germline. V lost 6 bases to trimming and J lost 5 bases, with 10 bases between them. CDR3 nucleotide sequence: TGTGCCAGCAGGAAGACATTTACCGGGGAGCTGTTTTTT. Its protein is CASRKTFTGELFF.

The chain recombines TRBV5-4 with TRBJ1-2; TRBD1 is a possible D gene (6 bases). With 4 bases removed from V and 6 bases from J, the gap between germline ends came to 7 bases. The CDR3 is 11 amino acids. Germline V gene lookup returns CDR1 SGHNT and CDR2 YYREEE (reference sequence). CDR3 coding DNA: TGTGCCAGCAGCAAGGGGGATGGCTACACCTTC. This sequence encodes CASSKGDGYTF. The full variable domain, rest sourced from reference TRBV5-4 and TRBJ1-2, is ETGVTQSPTHLIKTRGQQVTLRCSSQSGHNTVSWYQQALGQGPQFIFQYYREEENGRGNFPPRFSGLQFPNYSSELNVNALELDDSALYLCASSKGDGYTFGSGTRLTVV.

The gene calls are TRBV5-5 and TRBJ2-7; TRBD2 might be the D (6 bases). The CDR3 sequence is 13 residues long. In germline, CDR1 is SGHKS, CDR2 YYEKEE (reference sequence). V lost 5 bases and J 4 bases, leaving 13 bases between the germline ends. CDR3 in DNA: TGTGCCAGCAGGGGACTCGCCACGTACGAGCAGTACTTC. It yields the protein CASRGLATYEQYF.